This paragraph covers one T cell receptor beta chain sequence. The target antigen is unknown. It was healthy bone marrow donors who served as donors. The germline CDR1 and CDR2 sequences are MDHEN and SYDVKM. The CDR3 covers 14 residues. The J segment lost 6 bases and the V segment lost 5 bases, leaving 8 bases of the junction unmatched. Primers included in the PCR were 60 Vbeta and 13 Jbeta primers. Only in-frame clones appear in the TCRdb table, and some are missing; sequencing was by immunoSEQ multiplex PCR. Of approximately 130,000 clones in the sample, approximately 83% were seen once. This record comes from a study of cytomegalovirus exposure and HLA in healthy donors. Findings and caveats of the study: There were several of the most significant clusters that appeared linked to common viral pathogens in a later analysis.

The sequenced material came from PBMCs. The gene calls are TRBV28 and TRBJ1-2, with TRBD1 matching 8 bases. The sequence derives from a girl aged 2 to 10 in good health and CMV-seronegative. CDR3 nucleotide sequence: TGTGCCAGCAGTGGATCGACAGGGGAGAATGGCTACACCTTC. Its protein product is CASSGSTGENGYTF.